The 2 T cell receptor beta chains listed next were all sequenced from one sample in a study of vaccination effects on CD4 cells after COVID-19. Sequencing in the ViraFEST assay came after antigen-specific CD4+ T cells had been expanded with viral peptide pools, which were used to stimulate PBMC. At the end of approximately 10 days of culture, CD4+ T cells were isolated. Neither prior SARS-CoV-2 infection nor positive nucleocapsid antibodies were present in the vaccine recipients. Their target antigens are unknown. TCRdb's copy holds only in-frame clones and misses some; the assay was immunoSEQ multiplex PCR. Of fewer than 30,000 clones listed, approximately 76% are singletons. The specimen comprised CD4+ T cells from PBMCs cultured with SARS-CoV-2 spike peptides, sampled before COVID-19 vaccination. These receptor sequences come from a human donor who received a COVID-19 vaccine.

The count of this clone is one. The chain uses TRBV3-1 (or the pseudogene TRBV3-2) and TRBJ2-3; 13 bases line up with TRBD2. CDR1 is LGHDT and CDR2 is YNNKEL in the germline V gene (reference sequence). V trimming: 3 bases; J trimming: 1 base; junction bases outside the gene matches: 10. The CDR3 loop spans 19 amino acids. This CDR3 is CASSQGGLAGLWGTDTQYF. Here the CDR3 DNA reads TGTGCCAGCAGCCAGGGGGGACTAGCGGGATTGTGGGGCACAGATACGCAGTATTTT.

The chain carries TRBV3-1 (or the pseudogene TRBV3-2) and TRBJ1-3; D unclear. Between the trimmed V and J ends, which lost 8 bases and 4 bases, there was a span of 6 bases. Germline V CDR1 and CDR2: LGHDT, YNNKEL (reference sequence). This CDR3 contains 11 residues. CDR3 amino acids: CASHQGNTIYF. The DNA for the CDR3 is TGTGCCAGCCACCAGGGAAACACCATATATTTT.